Listed below are T cell receptor beta chains from one sample, sequenced in a study of T cell repertoires in aging, cancer and after chemotherapy. MiXCR, run by TCRdb on the multiplex PCR reads, gives a single entry per CDR3 protein. The sample carries more than 9,000 distinct CDR3 sequences, approximately 30% recorded once. Specimen: blood. These receptors were collected from a human donor in good health. Both conserved end residues are part of each CDR3. D genes are given only for firm matches. Not all rows give a size; the values are once, few, many and, for expanded clones, a class.

j_gene	d_gene	v_gene	abundance	CDR3nt	CDR3aa
TRBJ2-1	TRBD2	TRBV30	.	TGTGCCTGGAGCTCGGCGGGAGGGGGGGAGCAGTTCTTC	CAWSSAGGGEQFF
TRBJ2-2	TRBD1	TRBV5-1	.	TGCGCCAGCAGCGCCCGGACGACAGGGGATCCCGGGGAGCTGTTTTTT	CASSARTTGDPGELFF
TRBJ2-3	.	TRBV5-5	.	TGTGCCAGCAGCAAGGGACCTGAAACGGATACGCAGTATTTT	CASSKGPETDTQYF
TRBJ2-1	.	TRBV7-2	.	TGTGCCAGCAGCTTATCTAGCGAGGTTCACAATGAGCAGTTCTTC	CASSLSSEVHNEQFF
TRBJ1-5	.	TRBV12-3/TRBV12-4	.	TGTGCCAGCAGTTTAGGTTCGTGGGTCAGGGTCAATCAGCCCCAGCATTTT	CASSLGSWVRVNQPQHF
TRBJ1-1	.	TRBV6-6	.	TGTGCCAGCAGTTACGGTGGGCAGAGTGAAGCTTTCTTT	CASSYGGQSEAFF
TRBJ1-1	.	TRBV5-1	.	TGCGCCAGCAGCTCCGGGCGGGGGGGCACTGAAGCTTTCTTT	CASSSGRGGTEAFF
TRBJ2-2	.	TRBV10-2	few	TGCGCCAGCGGATCAGGGGTGAACACCGGGGAGCTGTTTTTT	CASGSGVNTGELFF
TRBJ1-2	.	TRBV12-3/TRBV12-4	.	TGTGCCAGCAGGACGGGGGGGGCAGGAGGCTACACCTTC	CASRTGGAGGYTF
TRBJ1-3	TRBD1	TRBV19	few	TGTGCCAGTACCCCCGGGACAGGTAGCTCTGGAAACACCATATATTTT	CASTPGTGSSGNTIYF
TRBJ2-2	.	TRBV7-9	.	TGTGCCAGCAGCTTAGAGAGGGTAGCCGGGGAGCTGTTTTTT	CASSLERVAGELFF
TRBJ1-4	.	TRBV6-6	.	TGTGCCAGCAGTTACTCTTCCCCGAAGGGTGAAAAACTGTTTTTT	CASSYSSPKGEKLFF
TRBJ1-6	.	TRBV30	few	TGTGCCTGGAGCGGACAGACCTATAATTCACCCCTCCACTTT	CAWSGQTYNSPLHF
TRBJ1-2	.	TRBV5-6	.	TGTGCCAGCAGCTTTTCACCCAGGTCAGCTAACTATGGCTACACCTTC	CASSFSPRSANYGYTF
TRBJ2-7	.	TRBV12-3/TRBV12-4	.	TGTGCCAGCAGCCCAGGGGCCTACGAGCAGTACTTC	CASSPGAYEQYF
TRBJ1-4	.	TRBV12-3/TRBV12-4	few	TGTGCCAGCAGTGCAGGGTATGAAAAACTGTTTTTT	CASSAGYEKLFF
TRBJ1-2	TRBD1	TRBV6-1	few	TGTGCCAGCGGGACAGGGCACTATGGCTACACCTTC	CASGTGHYGYTF
TRBJ1-5	.	TRBV19	.	TGTGCCAGTAGTAGGCCAGGCTTCAATCAGCCCCAGCATTTT	CASSRPGFNQPQHF
TRBJ2-2	TRBD1	TRBV6-5	medium-sized	TGTGCCAGCAGTGTACTCAGGGGGTCCGGGGAGCTGTTTTTT	CASSVLRGSGELFF
TRBJ1-2	.	TRBV24-1	.	TGTGCCACCAGTGATGGCTATGGCTACACCTTC	CATSDGYGYTF
TRBJ1-2	.	TRBV6-5	.	TGTGCCAGCAGTGACCCTTCCGGCCGGGACAAGTACTATGGCTACACCTTC	CASSDPSGRDKYYGYTF
TRBJ1-5	.	TRBV19	medium-sized	TGTGCCAGTAGTATTGGGGTCTCACGGCCCCAGCATTTT	CASSIGVSRPQHF
TRBJ2-3	TRBD2	TRBV12-3/TRBV12-4	few	TGTGCCAGCAGGCCAGGGACTAGCGGGGGGTGGAATACGCAGTATTTT	CASRPGTSGGWNTQYF
TRBJ1-3	.	TRBV7-9	.	TGTGCCAGCAGAGGAGGGCTTGGAAACACCATATATTTT	CASRGGLGNTIYF
TRBJ1-2	.	TRBV12-3/TRBV12-4	.	TGTGCCAGCGGTCCAAGTTCAGCGGGCTATGGCTACACCTTC	CASGPSSAGYGYTF
TRBJ2-3	TRBD2	TRBV6-5	.	TGTGCCAGCAGTTACTCGATTCCGGGACTAGCGGGAGTACTGGGGACGCAGTATTTT	CASSYSIPGLAGVLGTQYF
TRBJ1-5	.	TRBV6-5	.	TGTGCCAGCAGCCTAGGGGACGGTGGCAATCAGCCCCAGCATTTT	CASSLGDGGNQPQHF
TRBJ2-7	.	TRBV6-5	few	TGTGCCAGCAGTTACGCAACTCACTACGAGCAGTACTTC	CASSYATHYEQYF
TRBJ1-1	TRBD1	TRBV6-1	.	TGTGCCAGCAGCCCGGACAGGGGTCGGGAAGCTTTCTTT	CASSPDRGREAFF
TRBJ1-1	.	TRBV5-4	.	TGTGCCAGCAGCACCAACCGAGGGTTGAACACTGAAGCTTTCTTT	CASSTNRGLNTEAFF
TRBJ1-2	.	TRBV19	few	TGTGCCAGTAAGGGAGGGCGTGCCGGACAGAGTTTCTATGGCTACACCTTC	CASKGGRAGQSFYGYTF
TRBJ2-3	.	TRBV6-1	.	TGTGTCAGCAGTGAAGGGGGGTGGGCGGAACACACAGATACGCAGTATTTT	CVSSEGGWAEHTDTQYF
TRBJ2-3	TRBD2	TRBV4-2	.	TGCGCCAGCAGCCAAGATTGGAGCGGGGGGGCTACGCAGTATTTT	CASSQDWSGGATQYF
TRBJ2-7	.	TRBV6-5	.	TGTGCCAGCAAAACGCCTAGCTCCTACGAGCAGTACTTC	CASKTPSSYEQYF
TRBJ1-2	TRBD1	TRBV10-3	medium-sized	TGTGCCATCAGTGACCCATCCCAGGGGGGACAGACTAACTATGGCTACACCTTC	CAISDPSQGGQTNYGYTF
TRBJ2-7	.	TRBV19	few	TGTGCCACCGCCTCAACAAGCGGTTCCTACGAGCAGTACTTC	CATASTSGSYEQYF
TRBJ2-3	.	TRBV5-5	.	TGTGCCAGCAGCTCAATGCGGCGGGTCACAGATACGCAGTATTTT	CASSSMRRVTDTQYF
TRBJ2-7	.	TRBV11-3	few	TGTGCCAGCAGCTTACAACTAGTTGACGAGCAGTACTTC	CASSLQLVDEQYF
TRBJ1-5	TRBD1	TRBV29-1	medium-sized	TGCAGCGTTGGACAGGGAAACAATCAGCCCCAGCATTTT	CSVGQGNNQPQHF
TRBJ1-1	TRBD1	TRBV12-3/TRBV12-4	.	TGTGCCAGCAGTCCGTCCCGGGACAGGGGGCGAGGCACTGAAGCTTTCTTT	CASSPSRDRGRGTEAFF
TRBJ1-2	TRBD1	TRBV19	.	TGTGCCAGTAGTACCGGGACAGGCGTAAGCTATGGCTACACCTTC	CASSTGTGVSYGYTF
TRBJ2-2	.	TRBV4-2	.	TGTGCCAGCAGCCAAGATGACACCGGGGAGCTGTTTTTT	CASSQDDTGELFF
TRBJ2-2	.	TRBV12-3/TRBV12-4	few	TGTGCCAGCAGTTTAGCCCACGGGAACACCGGGGAGCTGTTTTTT	CASSLAHGNTGELFF
TRBJ2-7	TRBD2	TRBV6-1	few	TGTGCCAGCAGGGAGACTAGCGGGACTCTACCCTACGAGCAGTACTTC	CASRETSGTLPYEQYF
TRBJ1-1	.	TRBV6-5	.	TGTGCCAGCAGTTACAAGGGGTGGGCTTTCTTT	CASSYKGWAFF
TRBJ2-7	TRBD1	TRBV27	few	TGTGCCAGCAGTCTTCGACAGGGGACCTACGAGCAGTACTTC	CASSLRQGTYEQYF
TRBJ1-5	TRBD1	TRBV5-6	.	TGCGCCAGCAGCTTGAACCCGGCGGGACAGGGAGCAGGTCAGCCCCAGCATTTT	CASSLNPAGQGAGQPQHF
TRBJ1-6	.	TRBV6-5	.	TGTGCCAGCATGAATACGGGGTTAAATTCACCCCTCCACTTT	CASMNTGLNSPLHF
TRBJ1-5	.	TRBV6-6	.	TGTGCCAGCAGTCGGTCAGGGGTTTTCCCGTTGGAGCCCCAGCATTTT	CASSRSGVFPLEPQHF
TRBJ2-2	TRBD1	TRBV24-1	.	TGTGCCACCAGTGATCAAGACAGGGGGCAGCTGTTTTTT	CATSDQDRGQLFF
TRBJ1-3	TRBD1	TRBV7-2	.	TGTGCCAGCAGCTTAGCCCCCAATTTAGGACAGGTTAACCTAAACACCATATATTTT	CASSLAPNLGQVNLNTIYF
TRBJ2-3	.	TRBV7-2	.	TGTGCCAGCAGCTTAGATCGGGGGAGCGGTACGCAGTATTTT	CASSLDRGSGTQYF
TRBJ2-2	TRBD1	TRBV6-6	.	TGTGCCAGCATTGAAGGGGGACAGGGAACCGGGGAGCTGTTTTTT	CASIEGGQGTGELFF
TRBJ2-1	TRBD2	TRBV10-3	.	TGTGCCATCAGTGAGTCGGCGGGGGACTACAATGAGCAGTTCTTC	CAISESAGDYNEQFF
TRBJ1-1	TRBD1	TRBV11-1	few	TGTGCCAGCAGCTTCCCGGACAGGGGGGCCCTATTAACTGAAGCTTTCTTT	CASSFPDRGALLTEAFF